Below, 30 T cell receptor beta chains from the same sample are listed, as sequenced in a study of T cell responses to AZD1222 COVID-19 vaccine. TCRdb keeps only in-frame clones here, not all; method: immunoSEQ multiplex PCR. The sample includes approximately 110,000 clones, 88% of them seen just once. This specimen was peripheral blood, taken on day 0 of AZD1222 vaccination. The receptors stem from an adult in good health.

The chain joins TRBV23-1 to TRBJ1-2, with D unclear. TRBV23-1 belongs to the ORF category, with a function that is uncertain. The length of the CDR3 is 13 residues. Trimming stripped 6 bases from V and 8 bases from J, with 16 bases between. CDR3 sequence: CASSLKDEEGYTF. The DNA of the CDR3 is TGCGCCAGCAGCCTAAAAGATGAGGAGGGCTACACCTTC.

This clone showed up just a few times. The genes are TRBV7-9 and TRBJ1-1; 9 nucleotides align to TRBD1. This CDR3 has 16 residues. V lost 4 bases, J lost 5 bases, and 11 bases stayed unmatched. Looked up from germline, CDR1 is SEHNR and CDR2 is FQNEAQ (reference sequence). In nucleotides, the CDR3 is TGTGCCAGCAGCTCCTTCCGGGACAGGGCTGGTACTGAAGCTTTCTTT. This gives the protein CASSSFRDRAGTEAFF.

The chain employs TRBV5-4 and TRBJ2-6; the D is unclear. The CDR3 runs to 15 residues. Germline assignment: CDR1 SGHNT and CDR2 YYREEE (reference sequence). V was pared by 2 bases and J by 0 bases, with 6 bases between. For the CDR3, the DNA is TGTGCCAGCAGCTTCTGGAGCTCTGGGGCCAACGTCCTGACTTTC. Translated, it gives CASSFWSSGANVLTF.

This chain connects TRBV5-4 to TRBJ1-1; 7 bases align to TRBD1. CDR1 is SGHNT, CDR2 YYREEE, per germline (reference sequence). With 4 bases clipped from V and 4 bases from J, the junction kept 7 bases outside the gene matches. The CDR3 consists of 14 residues. CDR3 nucleotides: TGTGCCAGCAGCATACGACAGGGTGTCACTGAAGCTTTCTTT. Translation: CASSIRQGVTEAFF.

The chain recombines TRBV11-2 with TRBJ1-4, with D hard to call. This CDR3 comprises 14 residues. V lost 1 base, J lost 5 bases, and 8 bases lay in between. From germline, CDR1 is SGHAT and CDR2 FQNNGV. The CDR3 sequence is CASSLAAANEKLFF. The CDR3 DNA is TGTGCCAGCAGCTTAGCGGCGGCAAATGAAAAACTGTTTTTT.

V gene TRBV11-2 combines with J gene TRBJ1-1; tentatively, D is TRBD1 (5 bases). Looked up from germline, CDR1 is SGHAT and CDR2 is FQNNGV. There are 13 residues in the CDR3. The V end was cut by 4 bases, the J end by 0 bases, with 6 bases between. The CDR3 DNA reads TGTGCCAGCAGCTGGGGGATGAACACTGAAGCTTTCTTT. This translates into CASSWGMNTEAFF.

This chain joins TRBV5-1 and TRBJ2-2; D may be TRBD1 (5 bases). This CDR3 comprises 15 residues. Germline V gene sequence: CDR1 SGHRS, CDR2 YFSETQ. Trimming removed 0 bases at V and 2 bases at J, with 8 bases between. The CDR3 protein is CASSLAQGNTGELFF. The CDR3 nucleotides are TGCGCCAGCAGCTTGGCCCAGGGTAACACCGGGGAGCTGTTTTTT.

CDR3 bases: TGTGCCATCAGTGAGGTGGCCGGCTATGGCTACACCTTC. Protein: CAISEVAGYGYTF. The chain is built from TRBV10-3 and TRBJ1-2; D gene ambiguous. Between the trimmed V and J ends, which lost 2 bases and 4 bases, there was a span of 8 bases. The CDR3 contains 13 residues. The germline V gene has CDR1 ENHRY and CDR2 SYGVKD.

This rearrangement joins TRBV19 to TRBJ1-2, with D possibly TRBD1 on 6 matching bases. Trimming took 4 bases from V and 5 from J, leaving 11 bases between them. The CDR3 totals 13 residues. Germline V gene data show CDR1 as LNHDA and CDR2 as SQIVND (reference sequence). In DNA form, the CDR3 reads TGTGCCAGTAGTAGGGGGCCTGTATATGGCTACACCTTC. Protein sequence: CASSRGPVYGYTF.

The chain employs TRBV28 and TRBJ2-1, with 9 bases matching TRBD2. Germline loops: CDR1 MDHEN, CDR2 SYDVKM. J was trimmed by 6 bases and V by 6 bases; bases with no gene match: 9. CDR3 length: 15 amino acids. Written as DNA, the CDR3 is TGTGCCAGCAGCCTAGCGGGGCGGCTCGGCAATGAGCAGTTCTTC. Translation: CASSLAGRLGNEQFF.

This clone was recorded once. The rearrangement joins TRBV6-1 to TRBJ1-1; D gene unclear. The V end lost 0 bases, the J end lost 6 bases, and 11 bases lay between the germline ends. The germline V gene has CDR1 MNHNS and CDR2 SASEGT. The CDR3 extends over 14 amino acids. The chain's CDR3 is CASSEAVVGAEAFF. CDR3 DNA: TGTGCCAGCAGTGAAGCGGTAGTGGGAGCTGAAGCTTTCTTT.

The chain joins TRBV29-1 to TRBJ1-2, with 8 positions matching TRBD1. There are 13 residues in the CDR3. The J segment lost 2 bases and the V segment lost 5 bases, leaving 4 bases of the junction unmatched. Germline loops: CDR1 SQVTM, CDR2 ANQGSEA. DNA for the CDR3: TGCAGCGTTACAGGGGGGGAGAACTATGGCTACACCTTC. Amino acids: CSVTGGENYGYTF.

The chain has TRBV5-1 and TRBJ2-6; D might be TRBD1 (6 bases). The V gene's germline CDR1 is SGHRS and CDR2 YFSETQ. V shed 4 bases and J shed 2 bases, with 10 bases lying between them. The CDR3 spans 15 residues. The CDR3 DNA reads as TGCGCCAGCAGCCTCACAGGGACTGGGGCCAACGTCCTGACTTTC. Protein: CASSLTGTGANVLTF.

The chain couples TRBV10-1 to TRBJ1-1; D is unclear. The CDR3 has 13 residues. Germline loops: CDR1 WNHNN, CDR2 SYGVQD (reference sequence). Trimming pared 4 bases from V and 0 bases from J, leaving 6 bases between. The CDR3 nucleotides read TGCGCCAGCAGTGTCGACATGAACACTGAAGCTTTCTTT. Translating gives CASSVDMNTEAFF.

The J gene is TRBJ1-5, the V gene TRBV5-8; unclear D gene. This CDR3 comprises 18 residues. Germline V gene sequence: CDR1 SGHTS, CDR2 YDEGEE. Trimming stripped 0 bases from V and 3 bases from J, with 19 bases between. CDR3 in amino acids: CASSLDLGGTDYNQPQHF. The CDR3 DNA sequence: TGTGCCAGCAGCTTGGATCTTGGAGGCACCGACTACAATCAGCCCCAGCATTTT.

The chain's CDR3 is CASSQLGPQVGETQYF. CDR3 bases: TGTGCCAGCAGCCAATTGGGACCCCAAGTCGGCGAGACCCAGTACTTC. The chain joins TRBV3-1 (or the pseudogene TRBV3-2) to TRBJ2-5; either TRBD1 or TRBD2 may supply D (5 bases each). Germline loops: CDR1 LGHDT, CDR2 YNNKEL (reference sequence). The CDR3 spans 16 residues. The ends were cut back, 2 bases at V and 5 bases at J, with 18 bases in the middle.

The chain employs TRBV2 and TRBJ2-2; D is possibly TRBD1 (5 bases). The CDR3 sequence is 15 residues long. Trimming pared 3 bases from V and 2 bases from J, leaving 10 bases between. Germline loops: CDR1 SNHLY, CDR2 FYNNEI. CDR3 in amino acids: CASSESGINTGELFF. The DNA of the CDR3 is TGTGCCAGCAGTGAGTCAGGGATCAACACCGGGGAGCTGTTTTTT.

The chain recombines TRBV2 with TRBJ2-2; no firm D call. This CDR3 spans 13 amino acids. V lost 2 bases and J 7 bases, leaving 8 bases between the germline ends. CDR1 is SNHLY and CDR2 is FYNNEI in the germline V gene. The CDR3: CASSEWQIGELFF. CDR3 sequence (DNA): TGTGCCAGCAGTGAATGGCAGATCGGGGAGCTGTTTTTT.

V and J are TRBV7-9 and TRBJ1-5; TRBD1 matches at 7 bases. The CDR3 extends over 14 amino acids. Trimming removed 9 bases from V and 0 bases from J; junction bases left unmatched: 5. CDR1 SEHNR and CDR2 FQNEAQ come from the germline V gene (reference sequence). The CDR3 spells CASGGDSSNQPQHF. As DNA, the CDR3 is TGTGCCAGTGGTGGGGACAGTAGCAATCAGCCCCAGCATTTT.

J is TRBJ2-1 and V is TRBV18; no firm D call. Germline assignment: CDR1 KGHSH and CDR2 LQKENI. The germline V and J ends were trimmed by 2 bases and 6 bases, with 2 bases remaining between them. This CDR3 has 11 amino acids. CDR3 protein: CASSPSNEQFF. CDR3 sequence (DNA): TGTGCCAGCTCACCATCCAATGAGCAGTTCTTC.

The gene calls are TRBV3-1 (or the pseudogene TRBV3-2) and TRBJ2-5; maybe TRBD1 (6 bases). In germline, CDR1 is LGHDT, CDR2 YNNKEL (reference sequence). CDR3 length equals 14 residues. Deletions cut 4 bases from V and 2 bases from J, with 11 bases between. CDR3 protein: CASSPLGGQETQYF. The CDR3 nucleotides read TGTGCCAGCAGCCCCCTAGGGGGACAAGAGACCCAGTACTTC.

The V call is TRBV11-2, the J call TRBJ1-5; D might be TRBD1 (6 bases). Deletions cut 4 bases from V and 5 bases from J, with 12 bases between. The CDR3 sequence is 14 residues long. In germline, CDR1 is SGHAT, CDR2 FQNNGV. DNA of the CDR3: TGTGCCAGCAGCTCACTAGGGGGTTATCAGCCCCAGCATTTT. Protein: CASSSLGGYQPQHF.

This clone was detected once. The V and J genes are TRBV3-1 (or the pseudogene TRBV3-2) and TRBJ2-2; 11 positions agree with TRBD2. This CDR3 comprises 15 residues. CDR1 and CDR2 (germline): LGHDT, YNNKEL (reference sequence). Trimming took 5 bases from V and 4 from J; bases not matched to a gene: 3. The CDR3, as DNA: TGTGCCAGCAGCTTAGCGGGGGGGCTCACCGGGGAGCTGTTTTTT. Amino acids: CASSLAGGLTGELFF.

This clone appeared a single time. This sequence joins TRBV18 and TRBJ1-2; possibly TRBD1 for D (5 bases). Germline V gene lookup returns CDR1 KGHSH and CDR2 LQKENI. V lost 3 bases and J lost 8, with 16 bases in between. CDR3 length equals 14 residues. CDR3 amino acids: CASSPTIWGEGYTF. The DNA of the CDR3 is TGTGCCAGCTCACCCACAATTTGGGGGGAAGGCTACACCTTC.

V is TRBV5-4 and J is TRBJ1-2; no definite D call. Trimming stripped 0 bases from V and 4 bases from J, with 13 bases between. This CDR3 is 15 amino acids long. Germline CDR1 reads SGHNT; CDR2 reads YYREEE (reference sequence). The CDR3 bases are TGTGCCAGCAGCTTGGGCGTGGACGAGAGCTATGGCTACACCTTC. It translates to CASSLGVDESYGYTF.

The J gene is TRBJ2-7, the V gene TRBV5-1; TRBD1 agrees at 8 bases. Germline lookup yields CDR1 SGHRS and CDR2 YFSETQ. V lost 0 bases to trimming and J lost 6 bases; unmatched junction nucleotides: 5. The CDR3 sequence is 14 residues long. The DNA for the CDR3 is TGCGCCAGCAGCTTGGCCGTAGGACAGGGCGAGCAGTACTTC. Encoded protein: CASSLAVGQGEQYF. Variable domain in full (rest from reference TRBV5-1 and TRBJ2-7): KAGVTQTPRYLIKTRGQQVTLSCSPISGHRSVSWYQQTPGQGLQFLFEYFSETQRNKGNFPGRFSGRQFSNSRSEMNVSTLELGDSALYLCASSLAVGQGEQYFGPGTRLTVT.

The gene calls are TRBV5-1 and TRBJ2-5; D gene uncertain. V lost 4 bases, J lost 1 base, and 11 bases lay in between. Germline V lookup: CDR1 SGHRS, CDR2 YFSETQ. The CDR3 runs 14 residues. The CDR3 loop is CASSIYGPQETQYF. Here the CDR3 DNA reads TGCGCCAGCAGCATTTACGGACCCCAAGAGACCCAGTACTTC. Looking up the rest from reference TRBV5-1 and TRBJ2-5 gives the full variable domain: KAGVTQTPRYLIKTRGQQVTLSCSPISGHRSVSWYQQTPGQGLQFLFEYFSETQRNKGNFPGRFSGRQFSNSRSEMNVSTLELGDSALYLCASSIYGPQETQYFGPGTRLLVL.

The chain combines TRBV5-1 with TRBJ2-7; D not resolved. Trimming pared 0 bases from V and 3 bases from J, leaving 7 bases between. This CDR3 spans 13 amino acids. Germline CDR1 and CDR2: SGHRS and YFSETQ. CDR3 nucleotide sequence: TGCGCCAGCAGCTTGGTGGGTTTCTACGAGCAGTACTTC. Protein product: CASSLVGFYEQYF. Based on the CDR3 plus reference TRBV5-1 and TRBJ2-7, the full variable domain is KAGVTQTPRYLIKTRGQQVTLSCSPISGHRSVSWYQQTPGQGLQFLFEYFSETQRNKGNFPGRFSGRQFSNSRSEMNVSTLELGDSALYLCASSLVGFYEQYFGPGTRLTVT.

The chain has TRBV15 and TRBJ2-2, with D possibly matching TRBD1 (6 bases). Trimming took 0 bases from V and 0 from J, leaving 8 bases between them. Per the germline V gene, CDR1 is LNHNV and CDR2 is YYDKDF (reference sequence). This CDR3 has 16 amino acids. DNA of the CDR3: TGTGCCACCAGCAGAGATAAGGGGGCGAACACCGGGGAGCTGTTTTTT. It encodes CATSRDKGANTGELFF.

This clone was recorded a few times. This chain links TRBV12-3 or TRBV12-4 with TRBJ2-1, with D possibly TRBD2 on 6 matching bases. Trimming removed 6 bases at V and 12 bases at J, with 15 bases between. This CDR3 contains 12 residues. DNA of the CDR3: TGTGCCAGCAGCAAAACGGAGGGGAGGCAGTTCTTC. As protein: CASSKTEGRQFF.